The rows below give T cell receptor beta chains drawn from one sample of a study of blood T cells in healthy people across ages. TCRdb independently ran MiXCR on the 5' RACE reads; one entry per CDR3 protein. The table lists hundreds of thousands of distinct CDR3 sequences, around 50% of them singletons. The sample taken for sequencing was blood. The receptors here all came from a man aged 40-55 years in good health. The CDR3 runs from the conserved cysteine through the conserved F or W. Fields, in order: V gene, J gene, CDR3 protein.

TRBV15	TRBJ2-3	CATFPSGTGMRGADTQYF
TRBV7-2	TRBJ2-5	CASSLIATQYF
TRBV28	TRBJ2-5	CASSYRGLAGGPDETQYF
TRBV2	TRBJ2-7	CASSVTGASYEQYF
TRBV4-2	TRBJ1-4	CASSQNTERGELFF
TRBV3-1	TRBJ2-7	CASSHKIRFPYYEQYF
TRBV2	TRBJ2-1	CACAGTSNNEQFF
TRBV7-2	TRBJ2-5	CASSLSLRRTIPGTEKETQYF
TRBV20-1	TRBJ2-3	CSASPSAGGREVDTQYF
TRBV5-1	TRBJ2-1	CASSPFTSGKNYNEQFF
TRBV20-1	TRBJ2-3	CSANREGPWSTDTQYF
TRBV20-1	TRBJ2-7	CSASEVRGTYEQYF
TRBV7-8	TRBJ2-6	CASSSNPGTGANVLTF
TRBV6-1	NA	CASREGQAIREQYF
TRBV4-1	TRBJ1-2	CASSQQDRTTYGYTF
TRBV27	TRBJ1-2	CASSPTGTGFLYGYTF
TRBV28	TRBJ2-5	CASSTWGGIEETQYF
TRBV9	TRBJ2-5	CASSGGTRRETQYF
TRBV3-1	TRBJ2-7	CASSTRGQVHEQYF
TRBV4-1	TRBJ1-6	CASSQSSSYNSPLHF
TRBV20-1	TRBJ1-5	CSASHLMGQGSYSNQPQHF
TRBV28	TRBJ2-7	CASSPTGWGSSYEQYF
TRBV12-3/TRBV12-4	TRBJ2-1	CTSSPFRTGNNEQFF
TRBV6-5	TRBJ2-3	CASSYSIRVWVQYF
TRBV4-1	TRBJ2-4	CASSQDRDRGNAKNIQYF
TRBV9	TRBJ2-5	CASSVEGTGTLGTQYF
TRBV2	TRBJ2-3	CAVTGRTFTDTQYF
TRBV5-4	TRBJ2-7	CASSLERRPGDEQYF
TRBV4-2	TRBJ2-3	CASSQDVGFGTDTQYF
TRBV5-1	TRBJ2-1	CASRGQLGSYNEQFF
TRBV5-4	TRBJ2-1	CASSFPRGLWFF
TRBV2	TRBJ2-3	CASDEGTSGGAPYTDTQYF
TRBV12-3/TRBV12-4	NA	CASSFSTRGYEQYF
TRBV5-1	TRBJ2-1	CASSFTGQHYNERFF
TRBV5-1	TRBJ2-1	CASSLHRLAESYNEQFF
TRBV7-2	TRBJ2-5	CASSPSSGQETQYF
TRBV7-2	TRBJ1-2	CASSSPPEHYGYTF
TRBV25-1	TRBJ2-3	CASSESIVSADTQYF
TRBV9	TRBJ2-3	CASSPREMAGGTDTQYF
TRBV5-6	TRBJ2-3	CASSLLTGKWRETDTQYF
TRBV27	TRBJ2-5	CASSSLIGLAGVLIRETQYF
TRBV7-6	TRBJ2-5	CASRDVGTETQYF
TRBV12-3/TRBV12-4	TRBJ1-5	CASSLGTGVGNQPQHF
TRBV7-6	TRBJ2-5	CASSLSSGRASFEYF
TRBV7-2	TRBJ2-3	CASSALAGDTDTQYF
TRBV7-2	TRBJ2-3	CASRTEGGPWNTQYF
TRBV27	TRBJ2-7	CASSLSGGTVTTYEQYF
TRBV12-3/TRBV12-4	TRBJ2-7	CASSFPVGGGGTYEQYF
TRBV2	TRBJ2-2	CASRDRVESTGELFF
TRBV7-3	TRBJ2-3	CASSPEGVTDTQYF
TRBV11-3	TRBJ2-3	CASTRGGRNTDTQYF